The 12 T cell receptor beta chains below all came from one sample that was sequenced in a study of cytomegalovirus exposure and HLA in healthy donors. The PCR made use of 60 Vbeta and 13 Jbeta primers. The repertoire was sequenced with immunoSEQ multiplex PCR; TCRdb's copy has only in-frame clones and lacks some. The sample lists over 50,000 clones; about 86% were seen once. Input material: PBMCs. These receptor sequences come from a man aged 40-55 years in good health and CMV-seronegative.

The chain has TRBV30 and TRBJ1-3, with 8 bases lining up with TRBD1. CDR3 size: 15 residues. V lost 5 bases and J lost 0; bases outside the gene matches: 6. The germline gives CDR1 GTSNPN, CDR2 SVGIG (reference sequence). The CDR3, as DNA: TGTGCCTGGCAACAGGGGGACCACTCTGGAAACACCATATATTTT. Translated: CAWQQGDHSGNTIYF.

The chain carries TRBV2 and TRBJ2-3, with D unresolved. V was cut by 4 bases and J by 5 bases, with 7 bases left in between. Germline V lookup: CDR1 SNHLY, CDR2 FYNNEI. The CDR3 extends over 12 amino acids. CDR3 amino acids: CASSVIRDTQYF. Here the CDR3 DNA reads TGTGCCAGCAGTGTTATCAGAGATACGCAGTATTTT.

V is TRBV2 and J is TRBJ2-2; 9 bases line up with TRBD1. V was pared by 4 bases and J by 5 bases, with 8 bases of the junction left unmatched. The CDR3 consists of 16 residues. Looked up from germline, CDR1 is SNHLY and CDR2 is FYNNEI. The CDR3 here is CASSATWTGVTGELFF. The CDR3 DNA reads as TGTGCCAGCAGTGCCACATGGACAGGGGTTACCGGGGAGCTGTTTTTT. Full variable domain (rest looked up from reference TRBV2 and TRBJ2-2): EPEVTQTPSHQVTQMGQEVILRCVPISNHLYFYWYRQILGQKVEFLVSFYNNEISEKSEIFDDQFSVERPDGSNFTLKIRSTKLEDSAMYFCASSATWTGVTGELFFGEGSRLTVL.

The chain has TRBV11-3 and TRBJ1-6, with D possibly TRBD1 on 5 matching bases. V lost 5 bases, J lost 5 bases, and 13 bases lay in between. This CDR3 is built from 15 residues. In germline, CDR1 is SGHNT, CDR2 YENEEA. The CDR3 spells CASSLFGADNSPLHF. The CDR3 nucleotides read TGTGCCAGCAGCCTCTTTGGGGCGGATAATTCACCCCTCCACTTT.

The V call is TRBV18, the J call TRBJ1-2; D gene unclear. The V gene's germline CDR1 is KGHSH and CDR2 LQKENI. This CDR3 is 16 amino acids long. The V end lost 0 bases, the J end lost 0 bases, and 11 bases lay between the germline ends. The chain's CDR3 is CASSPPQSPANYGYTF. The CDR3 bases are TGTGCCAGCTCACCACCTCAGTCCCCTGCTAACTATGGCTACACCTTC.

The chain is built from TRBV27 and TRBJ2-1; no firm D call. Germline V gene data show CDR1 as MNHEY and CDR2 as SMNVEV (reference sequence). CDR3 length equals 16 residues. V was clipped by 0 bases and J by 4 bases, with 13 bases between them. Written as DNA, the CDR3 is TGTGCCAGCAGTTTATCTAGCTGGCCTAATTACAATGAGCAGTTCTTC. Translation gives CASSLSSWPNYNEQFF.

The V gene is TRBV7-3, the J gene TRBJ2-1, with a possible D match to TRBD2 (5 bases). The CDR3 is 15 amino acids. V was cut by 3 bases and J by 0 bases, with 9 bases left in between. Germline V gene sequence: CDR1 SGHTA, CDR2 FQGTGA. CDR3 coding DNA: TGTGCCAGCAGCTTGGGAGACGGCTCCTACAATGAGCAGTTCTTC. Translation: CASSLGDGSYNEQFF.

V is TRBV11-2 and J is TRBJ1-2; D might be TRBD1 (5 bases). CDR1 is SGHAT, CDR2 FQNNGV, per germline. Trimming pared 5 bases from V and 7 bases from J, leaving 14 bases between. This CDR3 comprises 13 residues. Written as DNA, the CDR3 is TGTGCCAGCAGCCCGGACATTCTTCGTGGCTACACCTTC. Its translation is CASSPDILRGYTF.

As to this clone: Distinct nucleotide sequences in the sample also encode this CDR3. The CDR3 DNA is TGTGCCAGCAGTCGGGACAGTGGCAATCAGCCCCAGCATTTT. It specifies CASSRDSGNQPQHF. The genes are TRBV6-5 and TRBJ1-5, with 7 bases that match TRBD1. CDR3 length equals 14 residues. With 5 bases clipped from V and 2 bases from J, the junction kept 3 bases outside the gene matches. Germline values: CDR1 MNHEY, CDR2 SVGAGI.

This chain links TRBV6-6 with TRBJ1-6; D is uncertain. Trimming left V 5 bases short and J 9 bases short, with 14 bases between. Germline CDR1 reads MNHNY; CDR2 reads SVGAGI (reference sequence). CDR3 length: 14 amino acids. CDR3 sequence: CASSQDGKISPLHF. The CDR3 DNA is TGTGCCAGCAGTCAGGACGGGAAAATTTCACCCCTCCACTTT.

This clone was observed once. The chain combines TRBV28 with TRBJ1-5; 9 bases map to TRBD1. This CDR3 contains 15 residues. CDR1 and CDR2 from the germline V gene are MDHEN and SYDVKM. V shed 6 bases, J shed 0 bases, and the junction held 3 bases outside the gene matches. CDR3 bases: TGTGCCAGCAGCTGGGGACAGGGTAGCAATCAGCCCCAGCATTTT. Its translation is CASSWGQGSNQPQHF. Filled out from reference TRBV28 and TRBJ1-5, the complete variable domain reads DVKVTQSSRYLVKRTGEKVFLECVQDMDHENMFWYRQDPGLGLRLIYFSYDVKMKEKGDIPEGYSVSREKKERFSLILESASTNQTSMYLCASSWGQGSNQPQHFGDGTRLSIL.

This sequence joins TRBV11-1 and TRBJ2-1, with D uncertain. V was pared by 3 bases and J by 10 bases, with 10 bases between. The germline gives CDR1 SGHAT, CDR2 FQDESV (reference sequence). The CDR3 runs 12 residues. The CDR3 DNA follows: TGTGCCAGCAGCTTCGTGGAGTGGGAGCAGTTCTTC. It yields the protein CASSFVEWEQFF.